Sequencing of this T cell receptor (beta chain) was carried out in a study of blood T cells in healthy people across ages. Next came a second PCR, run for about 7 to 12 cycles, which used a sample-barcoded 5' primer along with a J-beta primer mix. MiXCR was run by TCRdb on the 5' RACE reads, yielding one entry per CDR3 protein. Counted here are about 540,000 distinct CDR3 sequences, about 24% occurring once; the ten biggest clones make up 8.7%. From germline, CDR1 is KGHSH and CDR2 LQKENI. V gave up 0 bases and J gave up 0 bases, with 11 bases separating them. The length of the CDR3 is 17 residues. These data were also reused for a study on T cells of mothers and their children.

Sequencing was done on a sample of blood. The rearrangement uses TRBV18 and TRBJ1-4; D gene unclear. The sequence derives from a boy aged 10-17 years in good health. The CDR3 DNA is TGTGCCAGCTCACCACCGGGAACCACCTCAACTAATGAAAAACTGTTTTTT. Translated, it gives CASSPPGTTSTNEKLFF.